The 27 T cell receptor beta chains reported below all come from one sample, sequenced in a study of neurological immune-mediated disorders. MiXCR, run by TCRdb on the 5' RACE reads, gives a single entry per CDR3 protein. The sample contains tens of thousands of distinct CDR3 sequences, approximately 5% of which appear only once. Sequencing input: CD4+ T cells from blood. These receptors all stem from a woman aged 45-65 years in good health.

There are many counts of this clonotype. This chain joins TRBV4-1 and TRBJ1-2; D might be TRBD1 (6 bases). The CDR3 has 16 amino acids. From germline, CDR1 is MGHRA and CDR2 YSYEKL. The germline V and J ends were trimmed by 3 bases and 4 bases, with 18 bases remaining between them. This CDR3 is CASSHTTGQILYGYTF. CDR3 nucleotide sequence: TGCGCCAGCAGCCACACAACTGGACAGATCCTCTATGGCTACACCTTC.

This clonotype was detected ten times or more. V gene TRBV20-1 combines with J gene TRBJ2-1; 13 bases are shared with TRBD2. The length of the CDR3 is 17 residues. V dropped 5 bases and J dropped 0; count of bases not matched to a gene: 7. Germline V CDR1 and CDR2: DFQATT, SNEGSKA (reference sequence). CDR3 sequence: CSALGLAGSYSYNEQFF. CDR3 DNA: TGCAGTGCTCTGGGACTAGCGGGAAGTTACTCCTACAATGAGCAGTTCTTC.

At least ten counts were recorded for this clonotype. This sequence joins TRBV6-2 or TRBV6-3 and TRBJ2-6, with D maybe TRBD2 (5 bases). CDR3 length: 16 residues. Germline CDR1 reads MNHEY; CDR2 reads SVGEGT. V lost 2 bases, J lost 3 bases, and 11 bases lay in between. The CDR3 DNA reads as TGTGCCAGCAGTTACGAGGGTTACGGTGGGGCCAACGTCCTGACTTTC. Protein product: CASSYEGYGGANVLTF.

The genes are TRBV5-5 and TRBJ1-6; D gene unclear. The CDR3 is 16 residues long. V was trimmed by 4 bases and J by 9 bases, leaving 20 bases between them. Germline CDR1 and CDR2: SGHKS and YYEKEE (reference sequence). CDR3 sequence: CASSLEGPAGFSPLHF. The CDR3 nucleotides are TGTGCCAGCAGCCTGGAGGGCCCTGCGGGCTTTTCACCCCTCCACTTT.

This clonotype was observed at least ten times. The J gene is TRBJ1-2, the V gene TRBV5-1; perhaps TRBD1 as D (6 bases). V gave up 4 bases and J gave up 2 bases, with 9 bases separating them. CDR1 is SGHRS, CDR2 YFSETQ, per germline. The CDR3 loop spans 13 amino acids. CDR3 bases: TGCGCCAGCAGCCTCAGGGGAAACTATGGCTACACCTTC. This encodes CASSLRGNYGYTF.

This clonotype was seen at least ten times. J is TRBJ2-1 and V is TRBV5-6; 7 bases are shared with TRBD1. V shed 1 base, J shed 0 bases, and the junction held 10 bases outside the gene matches. Germline V lookup: CDR1 SGHDT, CDR2 YYEEEE. The CDR3 extends over 18 amino acids. The CDR3 region has the DNA TGTGCCAGCAGCTTGTTCCCAACGACAGGGAGCTCCTACAATGAGCAGTTCTTC. It encodes CASSLFPTTGSSYNEQFF.

This clonotype has ten or more counts. The chain employs TRBV5-6 and TRBJ1-4; D is ambiguous. The CDR3 covers 14 residues. Germline V gives CDR1 SGHDT, CDR2 YYEEEE. V was shortened by 4 bases and J by 6 bases, with 13 bases between the two germline ends. In nucleotides, the CDR3 is TGTGCCAGCAGCGGTAGGGTCACTGATGAAAAACTGTTTTTT. Amino acid sequence: CASSGRVTDEKLFF. Full variable domain (rest looked up from reference TRBV5-6 and TRBJ1-4): DAGVTQSPTHLIKTRGQQVTLRCSPKSGHDTVSWYQQALGQGPQFIFQYYEEEERQRGNFPDRFSGHQFPNYSSELNVNALLLGDSALYLCASSGRVTDEKLFFGSGTQLSVL.

The table lists this clonotype with many counts. V and J are TRBV6-1 and TRBJ1-5; D is perhaps TRBD1 (5 bases). The CDR3 runs to 14 residues. CDR1 is MNHNS, CDR2 SASEGT, per germline. Trimming left V 3 bases short and J 2 bases short, with 8 bases between. The CDR3, as DNA: TGTGCCAGCAGTGACACGGGACGCAATCAGCCCCAGCATTTT. Translating gives CASSDTGRNQPQHF.

This clonotype appeared many times. The rearrangement links TRBV28 to TRBJ2-7; 8 nucleotides match TRBD1. Germline trimming cut 2 bases from V and 4 bases from J; bases unmatched to any gene: 4. This CDR3 is built from 14 residues. The germline CDR1 and CDR2 sequences are MDHEN and SYDVKM. The CDR3 DNA reads TGTGCCAGCAGTTTAGGACAGGGTAAATACGAGCAGTACTTC. Amino acid sequence: CASSLGQGKYEQYF.

In its sample, this clonotype was seen many times. The chain carries TRBV25-1 and TRBJ1-2; the D is unclear. CDR3 length equals 10 residues. V was pared by 9 bases and J by 4 bases, with 6 bases between. Germline values: CDR1 MGHDK, CDR2 SYGVNS. CDR3 DNA sequence: TGTGCCAGACGGATCTATGGCTACACCTTC. It translates to CARRIYGYTF.

This clonotype rates as medium-sized. The chain links TRBV7-9 to TRBJ1-1, with TRBD1 identical over 9 bases. The V and J ends lost 4 bases and 5 bases, in that order; junction bases with no gene match: 8. CDR1 and CDR2 (germline): SEHNR, FQNEAQ (reference sequence). The CDR3 contains 15 residues. This CDR3 is CASSSGTGPGTEAFF. CDR3 nucleotides: TGTGCCAGCAGCTCCGGGACAGGGCCGGGAACTGAAGCTTTCTTT.

In this sample, this clonotype turned up many times. CDR3 in DNA: TGCGCCAGCAGCCGGGGCCAAATTTCGGAGACCCAGTACTTC. Amino acid sequence: CASSRGQISETQYF. The chain joins TRBV5-1 to TRBJ2-5; D tentatively fits TRBD1 or TRBD2 (5 bases each). V lost 4 bases and J 5 bases, leaving 15 bases between the germline ends. Germline CDR1 reads SGHRS; CDR2 reads YFSETQ. This CDR3 spans 14 amino acids.

In its sample, this clonotype was seen many times. The chain is built from TRBV28 and TRBJ2-7; TRBD2 might be the D (5 bases). Germline V gene data show CDR1 as MDHEN and CDR2 as SYDVKM. Trimming took 6 bases from V and 7 from J, leaving 16 bases between them. The CDR3 covers 13 residues. CDR3 sequence (DNA): TGTGCCAGCAGCCCTCCGGCGGGTAGGGAGCAGTACTTC. This gives the protein CASSPPAGREQYF.

The chain is built from TRBV7-3 and TRBJ2-3; perhaps TRBD1 as D (6 bases). The CDR3 consists of 12 residues. Trimming took 4 bases from V and 6 from J, leaving 8 bases between them. Germline CDR1 and CDR2: SGHTA and FQGTGA. The CDR3 DNA reads TGTGCCAGCAGCTCCCAGGGGGATACGCAGTATTTT. It yields the protein CASSSQGDTQYF.

In its sample, this clonotype was seen many times. The V and J genes are TRBV6-6 and TRBJ2-5; D could derive from TRBD1 or TRBD2 (5 bases each). Trimming shortened V by 0 bases and J by 5 bases, and 10 bases separated the two germline ends. Germline CDR1 is MNHNY and CDR2 is SVGAGI (reference sequence). There are 14 residues in the CDR3. This chain's CDR3 is CASSYSGTEETQYF. CDR3 DNA: TGTGCCAGCAGTTACTCAGGGACGGAGGAGACCCAGTACTTC.

This clonotype was found many times. The gene calls are TRBV20-1 and TRBJ2-1; the D gene is possibly TRBD2 (5 bases). Germline V gene lookup returns CDR1 DFQATT and CDR2 SNEGSKA (reference sequence). V lost 6 bases to trimming and J lost 8 bases, with 20 bases between them. CDR3 length: 14 residues. The CDR3 nucleotides are TGCAGTGCAGTCAACTTGCGGGCTCGGGATGAGCAGTTCTTC. This codes for CSAVNLRARDEQFF.

The chain uses TRBV19 and TRBJ1-1; no firm D call. Germline lookup yields CDR1 LNHDA and CDR2 SQIVND (reference sequence). This CDR3 is built from 13 residues. The V gene lost 7 bases and the J gene lost 6 bases, with 15 bases spanning the gap. CDR3 region: CASTMGRVAEAFF. In DNA form, the CDR3 reads TGTGCCAGTACCATGGGTCGGGTAGCTGAAGCTTTCTTT.

This clonotype was seen at least ten times. This sequence joins TRBV5-1 and TRBJ2-2; D is perhaps TRBD1 (6 bases). CDR3 length: 14 amino acids. CDR1 is SGHRS and CDR2 is YFSETQ in the germline V gene. The V gene lost 3 bases and the J gene lost 5 bases, with 11 bases spanning the gap. CDR3 in DNA: TGCGCCAGCAGCTGGGGACAAAGGACCGGGGAGCTGTTTTTT. As protein: CASSWGQRTGELFF.

The V and J genes are TRBV29-1 and TRBJ2-7; tentatively, D is TRBD1 (6 bases). This CDR3 comprises 13 residues. Trimming removed 5 bases at V and 3 bases at J, with 14 bases between. CDR1 and CDR2 from the germline V gene are SQVTM and ANQGSEA. CDR3 loop: CSVSTGRGYEQYF. The CDR3, as DNA: TGCAGCGTTTCCACAGGGAGAGGCTACGAGCAGTACTTC.

This clonotype has at least ten counts. This chain joins TRBV9 and TRBJ2-7; TRBD1 matches at 11 bases. Germline V gene sequence: CDR1 SGDLS, CDR2 YYNGEE. V lost 2 bases to trimming and J lost 4 bases; unmatched junction nucleotides: 2. The CDR3 has 14 amino acids. CDR3 residues: CASSVGQGAYEQYF. CDR3 bases: TGTGCCAGCAGCGTCGGACAGGGGGCGTACGAGCAGTACTTC. Supplemented by reference TRBV9 and TRBJ2-7, the full variable domain reads DSGVTQTPKHLITATGQRVTLRCSPRSGDLSVYWYQQSLDQGLQFLIQYYNGEERAKGNILERFSAQQFPDLHSELNLSSLELGDSALYFCASSVGQGAYEQYFGPGTRLTVT.

This clonotype showed up many times. The chain joins TRBV20-1 to TRBJ2-1; 16 bases align to TRBD2. CDR1 DFQATT and CDR2 SNEGSKA come from the germline V gene (reference sequence). After removal of 1 base from V and 8 bases from J, the junction contained 8 bases not matched to a gene. The length of the CDR3 is 17 residues. This chain's CDR3 is CSARVPGLAGGFDEQFF. The CDR3 DNA reads TGCAGTGCTAGAGTTCCGGGACTAGCGGGGGGGTTTGATGAGCAGTTCTTC.

This clonotype was picked up many times. The CDR3: CSADPGGGYTF. The CDR3 nucleotides are TGCAGCGCCGACCCCGGGGGTGGCTACACCTTC. The chain recombines TRBV29-1 with TRBJ1-2, with a weak D call TRBD1 (5 bases). Germline V gene sequence: CDR1 SQVTM, CDR2 ANQGSEA. The CDR3 runs 11 residues. Deletions cut 7 bases from V and 7 bases from J, with 13 bases between.

This clonotype came up many times. The chain employs TRBV5-1 and TRBJ2-7, with 8 bases lining up with TRBD1. The CDR3 is 15 amino acids. Losses at the gene ends were 0 bases for V and 3 bases for J; bases not matched to a gene: 5. CDR1 SGHRS and CDR2 YFSETQ come from the germline V gene. The CDR3 loop reads CASSLGRTGLYEQYF. The CDR3, as DNA: TGCGCCAGCAGCTTGGGAAGGACAGGGCTCTACGAGCAGTACTTC.

This clonotype was counted at least ten times. This sequence joins TRBV5-4 and TRBJ2-1; possibly TRBD2 for D (5 bases). V shed 4 bases and J shed 3 bases, with 11 bases lying between them. CDR1 is SGHNT and CDR2 is YYREEE in the germline V gene (reference sequence). The CDR3 spans 14 residues. The DNA of the CDR3 is TGTGCCAGCAGCCTCGAACGGGACTACAATGAGCAGTTCTTC. It translates to CASSLERDYNEQFF. The whole variable domain, filled in from reference TRBV5-4 and TRBJ2-1, reads ETGVTQSPTHLIKTRGQQVTLRCSSQSGHNTVSWYQQALGQGPQFIFQYYREEENGRGNFPPRFSGLQFPNYSSELNVNALELDDSALYLCASSLERDYNEQFFGPGTRLTVL.

This clonotype has ten or more counts. The rearrangement links TRBV9 to TRBJ1-1, with 8 bases aligning to TRBD1. V lost 0 bases to trimming and J lost 5 bases; unmatched junction nucleotides: 12. CDR3 size: 17 residues. Germline CDR1 SGDLS, CDR2 YYNGEE. Here the CDR3 DNA reads TGTGCCAGCAGCGTAGAGCTAGGACAGGGTATTTGTACTGAAGCTTTCTTT. It encodes CASSVELGQGICTEAFF.

Many counts were recorded for this clonotype. The rearrangement joins TRBV5-1 to TRBJ1-5; D might be TRBD1 (6 bases). The CDR3 runs 14 residues. V shed 2 bases and J shed 9 bases, with 15 bases lying between them. Germline CDR1 and CDR2: SGHRS and YFSETQ. The CDR3 bases are TGCGCCAGCAGCTTAGCACAGGGAGGTACGCCCCAGCATTTT. It codes for CASSLAQGGTPQHF.

This clonotype was detected many times. The V gene is TRBV11-2, the J gene TRBJ2-4; possible D gene TRBD1, 6 bases. The V gene's germline CDR1 is SGHAT and CDR2 FQNNGV. This CDR3 comprises 15 residues. The V and J ends lost 5 bases and 3 bases respectively, with 14 bases between them. CDR3 nucleotides: TGTGCCAGCAGCCCATCTACAGGGTACAAAAACATTCAGTACTTC. This gives the protein CASSPSTGYKNIQYF.